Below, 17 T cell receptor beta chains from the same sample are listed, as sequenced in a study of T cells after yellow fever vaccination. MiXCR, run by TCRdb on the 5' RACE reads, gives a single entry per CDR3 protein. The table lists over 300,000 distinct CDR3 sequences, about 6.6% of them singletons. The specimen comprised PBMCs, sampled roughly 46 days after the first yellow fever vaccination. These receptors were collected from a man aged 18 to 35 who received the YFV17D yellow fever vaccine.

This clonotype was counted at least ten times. The CDR3 nucleotides read TGTGCCAGCAGCCAACTAGCGGGCTCCTACGAGCAGTACTTC. Amino acid sequence: CASSQLAGSYEQYF. This sequence joins TRBV7-2 and TRBJ2-7; 9 bases are a match to TRBD2. The germline V gene encodes CDR1 SGHTA and CDR2 FQGNSA. The length of the CDR3 is 14 residues. Unmatched junction bases numbered 2, after V lost 5 bases and J lost 0 bases.

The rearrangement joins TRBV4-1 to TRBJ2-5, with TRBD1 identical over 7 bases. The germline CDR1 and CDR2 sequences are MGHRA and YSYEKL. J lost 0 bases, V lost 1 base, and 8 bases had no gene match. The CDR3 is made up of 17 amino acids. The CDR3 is CASSQVYGQVNQETQYF. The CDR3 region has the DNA TGCGCCAGCAGCCAAGTCTACGGACAGGTCAACCAAGAGACCCAGTACTTC.

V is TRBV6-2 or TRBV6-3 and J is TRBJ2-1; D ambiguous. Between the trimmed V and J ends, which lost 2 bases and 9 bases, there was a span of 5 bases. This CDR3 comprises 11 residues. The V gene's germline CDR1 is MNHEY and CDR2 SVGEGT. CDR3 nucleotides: TGTGCCAGCAGTTACCCGGGTGAGCAGTTCTTC. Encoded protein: CASSYPGEQFF.

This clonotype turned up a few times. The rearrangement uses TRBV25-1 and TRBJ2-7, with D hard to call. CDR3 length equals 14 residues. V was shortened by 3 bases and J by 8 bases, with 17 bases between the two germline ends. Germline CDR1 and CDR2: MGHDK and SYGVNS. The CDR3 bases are TGTGCCAGCAGTGATGATCTGGGCCCTCGCCAGCAGTACTTC. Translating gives CASSDDLGPRQQYF.

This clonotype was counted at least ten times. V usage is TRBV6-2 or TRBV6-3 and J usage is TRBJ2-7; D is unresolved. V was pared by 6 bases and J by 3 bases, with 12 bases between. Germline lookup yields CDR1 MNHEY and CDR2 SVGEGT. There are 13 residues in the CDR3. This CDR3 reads CASSSQVGYEQYF. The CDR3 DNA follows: TGTGCCAGCAGCTCCCAGGTTGGCTACGAGCAGTACTTC.

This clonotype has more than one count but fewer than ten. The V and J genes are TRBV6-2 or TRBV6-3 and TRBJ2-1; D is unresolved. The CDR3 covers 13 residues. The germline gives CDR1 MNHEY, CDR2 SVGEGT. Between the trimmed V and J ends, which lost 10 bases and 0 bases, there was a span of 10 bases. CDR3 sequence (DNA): TGTGCCACCTCCAAGAGCTCCTACAATGAGCAGTTCTTC. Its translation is CATSKSSYNEQFF.

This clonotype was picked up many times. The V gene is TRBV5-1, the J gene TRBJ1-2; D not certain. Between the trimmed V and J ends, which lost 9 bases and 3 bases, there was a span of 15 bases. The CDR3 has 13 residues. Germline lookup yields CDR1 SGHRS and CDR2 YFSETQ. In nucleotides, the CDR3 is TGCGCCACCACCCCCAGACCGCACTATGGCTACACCTTC. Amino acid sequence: CATTPRPHYGYTF. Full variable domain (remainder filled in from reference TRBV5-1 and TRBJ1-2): KAGVTQTPRYLIKTRGQQVTLSCSPISGHRSVSWYQQTPGQGLQFLFEYFSETQRNKGNFPGRFSGRQFSNSRSEMNVSTLELGDSALYLCATTPRPHYGYTFGSGTRLTVV.

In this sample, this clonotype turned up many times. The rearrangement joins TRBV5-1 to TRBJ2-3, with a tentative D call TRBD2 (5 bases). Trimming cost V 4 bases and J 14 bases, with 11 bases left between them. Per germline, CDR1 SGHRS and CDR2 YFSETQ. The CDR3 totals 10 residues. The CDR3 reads CASSGSSRYF. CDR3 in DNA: TGCGCCAGCAGCGGGAGTTCCCGGTATTTT. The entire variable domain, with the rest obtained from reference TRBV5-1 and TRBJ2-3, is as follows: KAGVTQTPRYLIKTRGQQVTLSCSPISGHRSVSWYQQTPGQGLQFLFEYFSETQRNKGNFPGRFSGRQFSNSRSEMNVSTLELGDSALYLCASSGSSRYFGPGTRLTVL.

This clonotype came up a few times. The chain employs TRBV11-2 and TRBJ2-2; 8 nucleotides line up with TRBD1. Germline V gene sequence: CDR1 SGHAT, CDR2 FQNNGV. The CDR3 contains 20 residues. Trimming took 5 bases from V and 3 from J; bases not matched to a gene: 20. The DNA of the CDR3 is TGTGCCAGCAGCCCCCCTCGGACAGGGAGAGGGTATCGGCACACCGGGGAGCTGTTTTTT. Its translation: CASSPPRTGRGYRHTGELFF.

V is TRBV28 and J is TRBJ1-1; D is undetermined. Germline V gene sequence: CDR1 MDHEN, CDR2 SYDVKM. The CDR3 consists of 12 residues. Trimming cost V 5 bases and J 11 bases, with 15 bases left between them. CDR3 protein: CASSLAGLVAFF. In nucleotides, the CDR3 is TGTGCCAGCAGTCTGGCAGGACTTGTGGCTTTCTTT.

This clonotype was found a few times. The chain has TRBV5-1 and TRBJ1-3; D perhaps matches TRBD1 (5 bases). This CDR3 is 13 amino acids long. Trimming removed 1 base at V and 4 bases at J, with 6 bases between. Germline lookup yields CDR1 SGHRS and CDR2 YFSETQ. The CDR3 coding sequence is TGCGCCAGCAGCTTGAGGGGAGGAAACACCATATATTTT. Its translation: CASSLRGGNTIYF.

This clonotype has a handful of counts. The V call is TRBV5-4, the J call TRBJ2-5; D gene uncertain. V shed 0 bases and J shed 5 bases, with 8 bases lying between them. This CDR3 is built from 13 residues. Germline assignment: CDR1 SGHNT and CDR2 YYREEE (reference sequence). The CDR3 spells CASSLEEKETQYF. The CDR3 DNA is TGTGCCAGCAGCTTGGAGGAGAAGGAGACCCAGTACTTC.

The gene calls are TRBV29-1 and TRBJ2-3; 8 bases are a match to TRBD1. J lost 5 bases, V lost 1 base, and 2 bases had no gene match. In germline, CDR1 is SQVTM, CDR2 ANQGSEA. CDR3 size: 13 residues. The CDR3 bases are TGCAGCGTTGAAGGCAGGGGGCTAGATACGCAGTATTTT. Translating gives CSVEGRGLDTQYF.

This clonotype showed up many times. CDR3 sequence reads: CASSYSKIPGSNEKLFF. CDR3 nucleotides: TGTGCCAGCAGTTACTCGAAAATTCCTGGGTCGAATGAAAAACTGTTTTTT. This chain links TRBV6-5 with TRBJ1-4, with no clear D. The length of the CDR3 is 17 residues. Trimming stripped 0 bases from V and 5 bases from J, with 16 bases between. Germline V gene lookup returns CDR1 MNHEY and CDR2 SVGAGI.

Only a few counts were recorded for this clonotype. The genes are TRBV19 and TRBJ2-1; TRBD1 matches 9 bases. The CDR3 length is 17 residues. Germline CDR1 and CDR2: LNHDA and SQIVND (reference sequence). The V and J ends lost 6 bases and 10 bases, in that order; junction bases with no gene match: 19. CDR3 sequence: CASRTATGGYPVREQFF. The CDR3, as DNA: TGTGCCAGTAGGACCGCCACAGGGGGCTATCCTGTCCGCGAGCAGTTCTTC.

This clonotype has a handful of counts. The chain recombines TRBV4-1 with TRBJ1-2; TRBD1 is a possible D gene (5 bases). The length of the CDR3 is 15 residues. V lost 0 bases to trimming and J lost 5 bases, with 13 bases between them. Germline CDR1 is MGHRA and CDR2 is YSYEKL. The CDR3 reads CASSQDQGLGYGYTF. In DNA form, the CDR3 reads TGCGCCAGCAGCCAAGATCAGGGTCTAGGGTATGGCTACACCTTC.

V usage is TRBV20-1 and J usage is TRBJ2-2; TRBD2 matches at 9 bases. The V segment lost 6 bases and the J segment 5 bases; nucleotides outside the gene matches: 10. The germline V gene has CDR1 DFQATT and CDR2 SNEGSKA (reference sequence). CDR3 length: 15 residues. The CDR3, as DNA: TGCAGTGCCAAGATAGCGGGGGCTCTAACCGGGGAGCTGTTTTTT. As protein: CSAKIAGALTGELFF.